A single sample gave rise to the 7 T cell receptor beta chains below, sequenced in a study of early T cells in non-severe SARS-CoV-2 infection. Via MiXCR, TCRdb re-called the 5' RACE reads, giving one row per CDR3 protein. The sample contains around 100,000 distinct CDR3 sequences, less than 15% of which appear only once. The material sequenced was whole blood. The receptor source for this set is an adult who was a healthcare worker with PCR-confirmed SARS-CoV-2 infection or an uninfected control (not recorded which).

This clonotype has a count of ten or more. The V call is TRBV6-1, the J call TRBJ1-1; no reliable D call. V was cut by 7 bases and J by 0 bases, with 9 bases left in between. This CDR3 region has 13 residues. The germline gives CDR1 MNHNS, CDR2 SASEGT. CDR3 residues: CASMITMNTEAFF. The CDR3 DNA reads TGTGCCAGCATGATAACCATGAACACTGAAGCTTTCTTT.

The gene calls are TRBV28 and TRBJ2-3; the D gene is possibly TRBD2 (6 bases). The CDR3 contains 14 residues. Trimming took off 7 bases at V and 0 bases at J, with 11 bases between the two ends. CDR1 MDHEN and CDR2 SYDVKM come from the germline V gene. The CDR3 nucleotides read TGTGCCAGCAACTTAGGGACTAGCACAGATACGCAGTATTTT. It codes for CASNLGTSTDTQYF.

There are many counts of this clonotype. The chain recombines TRBV6-1 with TRBJ2-2; 9 bases agree with TRBD1. Looked up from germline, CDR1 is MNHNS and CDR2 is SASEGT. With 5 bases clipped from V and 7 bases from J, the junction kept 5 bases outside the gene matches. The CDR3 consists of 14 residues. CDR3 protein: CASSPQGAGGELFF. CDR3 nucleotide sequence: TGTGCCAGCAGTCCACAGGGGGCGGGCGGGGAGCTGTTTTTT.

This clonotype was counted many times. V and J are TRBV28 and TRBJ1-5; D is ambiguous. Per germline, CDR1 MDHEN and CDR2 SYDVKM. This CDR3 region has 13 residues. The germline V and J ends were trimmed by 5 bases and 4 bases, with 9 bases remaining between them. Written as DNA, the CDR3 is TGTGCCAGCAGTCCTGACACTAATCAGCCCCAGCATTTT. As protein: CASSPDTNQPQHF.

This clonotype has a count of ten or more. The junction departs from germline at one end; a sequencing error may be responsible. This CDR3 is CASSSNNEQFF. CDR3 DNA sequence: TGTGCCAGCAGCTCCAACAATGAGCAGTTCTTC. This chain links TRBV11-3 with TRBJ2-1; D is unclear. Germline CDR1 is SGHNT and CDR2 is YENEEA. The CDR3 spans 11 residues.

The chain uses TRBV29-1 and TRBJ1-2; D gene unclear. V was pared by 4 bases and J by 2 bases, with 20 bases between. The germline V gene encodes CDR1 SQVTM and CDR2 ANQGSEA. This CDR3 comprises 16 residues. CDR3 loop: CSVAAFGGAGNYGYTF. CDR3 nucleotides: TGCAGCGTTGCAGCTTTTGGAGGCGCCGGGAACTATGGCTACACCTTC.

The chain joins TRBV20-1 to TRBJ2-4, with D possibly being TRBD1 or TRBD2 (5 bases each). V dropped 4 bases and J dropped 0 bases, with 13 bases sitting between them. CDR1 DFQATT and CDR2 SNEGSKA come from the germline V gene (reference sequence). The CDR3 covers 15 residues. The DNA of the CDR3 is TGCAGTGCTACTGAAACAGGACTAGCCAAAAACATTCAGTACTTC. Translating it yields CSATETGLAKNIQYF.